A single sample gave rise to the 10 T cell receptor beta chains below, sequenced in a study of blood T cell repertoires in COVID-19. Some clones are missing from TCRdb's copy, which holds only in-frame ones; the method was immunoSEQ multiplex PCR. The table has 250,000 to 300,000 clones, about nine tenths seen once; the top ten hold approximately 12%. The sample consisted of peripheral blood. These TCRs come from a woman aged 25 to 45 with COVID-19, enrolled during active disease.

The J gene is TRBJ1-2, the V gene TRBV3-1 (or the pseudogene TRBV3-2); weak D call: TRBD1 (6 bases). The V end was cut by 9 bases, the J end by 5 bases, with 13 bases between. This CDR3 has 12 amino acids. Germline CDR1 reads LGHDT; CDR2 reads YNNKEL (reference sequence). Written as DNA, the CDR3 is TGTGCCAGTTCGGGGACAAATTATGGCTACACCTTC. It translates to CASSGTNYGYTF.

This chain links TRBV19 with TRBJ2-1; tentative D call: TRBD2 (6 bases). The V end was cut by 9 bases, the J end by 8 bases, with 17 bases between. CDR3 length: 13 amino acids. Germline CDR1 LNHDA, CDR2 SQIVND (reference sequence). The CDR3 reads CASSSREWDEQFF. The CDR3 coding sequence is TGTGCCAGCAGCAGTCGGGAGTGGGATGAGCAGTTCTTC.

The chain joins TRBV9 to TRBJ2-5, with TRBD2 matching over 9 bases. This CDR3 has 16 residues. Germline CDR1 SGDLS, CDR2 YYNGEE. The V segment lost 3 bases and the J segment 5 bases; nucleotides outside the gene matches: 11. CDR3 DNA sequence: TGTGCCAGCAGCGATAGCGGGGGAGGTTTGTGGGAGACCCAGTACTTC. Protein sequence: CASSDSGGGLWETQYF.

This sequence joins TRBV5-5 and TRBJ1-6, with D perhaps TRBD1 (5 bases). CDR3 length equals 15 residues. Per the germline V gene, CDR1 is SGHKS and CDR2 is YYEKEE (reference sequence). Trimming removed 0 bases from V and 9 bases from J, with 13 bases in between. The CDR3: CASSLEGRAFSPLHF. In nucleotides, the CDR3 is TGTGCCAGCAGCTTGGAGGGCAGGGCCTTTTCACCCCTCCACTTT.

This chain links TRBV5-6 with TRBJ2-3; D gene unclear. This CDR3 contains 13 residues. Germline V lookup: CDR1 SGHDT, CDR2 YYEEEE. The V gene lost 4 bases and the J gene lost 6 bases, with 12 bases spanning the gap. CDR3 nucleotide sequence: TGTGCCAGCAGCCTCTCAATTCAGGATACGCAGTATTTT. This encodes CASSLSIQDTQYF.

The V and J genes are TRBV7-8 and TRBJ2-3; 10 positions match TRBD2. This CDR3 spans 18 amino acids. Germline CDR1 SGHVS, CDR2 FQNEAQ. Trimming removed 0 bases from V and 6 bases from J; junction bases left unmatched: 12. The CDR3 DNA follows: TGTGCCAGCAGCTTAGCGCAAAGAGCGGGGGGGCCTAAGGATACGCAGTATTTT. Translated: CASSLAQRAGGPKDTQYF.

The CDR3 reads CASSSPLKDRAPDGYTF. CDR3 DNA: TGTGCCAGCAGCTCGCCTCTAAAGGACAGGGCCCCTGACGGCTACACCTTC. The chain employs TRBV5-4 and TRBJ1-2; 8 bases line up with TRBD1. This CDR3 region has 17 residues. V lost 3 bases and J lost 8; bases outside the gene matches: 18. Germline loops: CDR1 SGHNT, CDR2 YYREEE (reference sequence).

The chain has TRBV7-9 and TRBJ1-2, with TRBD1 identical over 7 bases. Trimming removed 5 bases from V and 0 bases from J; junction bases left unmatched: 9. The V gene's germline CDR1 is SEHNR and CDR2 FQNEAQ (reference sequence). This CDR3 has 16 amino acids. CDR3 protein: CASSASGTEANYGYTF. The CDR3, as DNA: TGTGCCAGCAGCGCATCCGGGACAGAAGCTAACTATGGCTACACCTTC. Supplemented by reference TRBV7-9 and TRBJ1-2, the full variable domain reads DTGVSQNPRHKITKRGQNVTFRCDPISEHNRLYWYRQTLGQGPEFLTYFQNEAQLEKSRLLSDRFSAERPKGSFSTLEIQRTEQGDSAMYLCASSASGTEANYGYTFGSGTRLTVV.

This chain connects TRBV4-1 to TRBJ2-1, with unresolved D. Germline V lookup: CDR1 MGHRA, CDR2 YSYEKL. Trimming removed 4 bases at V and 8 bases at J, with 9 bases between. This CDR3 is built from 12 residues. This chain's CDR3 is CASSPLGDEQFF. The CDR3 DNA reads TGCGCCAGCAGCCCCTTGGGCGATGAGCAGTTCTTC.

V and J are TRBV18 and TRBJ1-1, with TRBD1 matching 8 bases. The length of the CDR3 is 15 residues. The V and J ends lost 3 bases and 3 bases, in that order; junction bases with no gene match: 6. From germline, CDR1 is KGHSH and CDR2 LQKENI. The CDR3 spells CASSPRTGIDTEAFF. CDR3 nucleotide sequence: TGTGCCAGCTCACCGAGGACAGGGATAGACACTGAAGCTTTCTTT.